These 21 T cell receptor beta chains were sequenced from one sample in a study of cytomegalovirus exposure and HLA in healthy donors. PCR employed 60 Vbeta and 13 Jbeta primers. Using immunoSEQ multiplex PCR, the repertoire was profiled, and TCRdb retains in-frame clones only, with some absent. The sample includes fewer than 150,000 clones, about four fifths of them seen just once. The sample comprised PBMCs. Source of these receptors: a male donor in good health and CMV-seronegative.

This clone was detected only once. This chain connects TRBV7-9 to TRBJ2-3; perhaps TRBD2 as D (6 bases). V lost 3 bases and J 5 bases, leaving 18 bases between the germline ends. The CDR3 is 16 residues long. Germline CDR1 and CDR2: SEHNR and FQNEAQ (reference sequence). CDR3 in DNA: TGTGCCAGCAGCTTGACTGCGGGGCGGTATGGAGATACGCAGTATTTT. Its protein product is CASSLTAGRYGDTQYF.

This chain joins TRBV7-2 and TRBJ2-4; 7 bases are a match to TRBD2. Trimming removed 6 bases from V and 0 bases from J; junction bases left unmatched: 11. The V gene's germline CDR1 is SGHTA and CDR2 FQGNSA. The CDR3 has 17 amino acids. CDR3 region: CASSIEAGRIAKNIQYF. The CDR3 DNA is TGTGCCAGCAGTATAGAAGCGGGGAGGATAGCCAAAAACATTCAGTACTTC.

The chain has TRBV5-4 and TRBJ2-5, with 8 nucleotides matching TRBD1. The germline gives CDR1 SGHNT, CDR2 YYREEE (reference sequence). The CDR3 is 14 amino acids. Unmatched junction bases numbered 6, after V lost 3 bases and J lost 5 bases. The CDR3 bases are TGTGCCAGCAGCTGGGGACAGGCCCCGGAGACCCAGTACTTC. It is translated as CASSWGQAPETQYF. The full variable domain, with the rest looked up from reference TRBV5-4 and TRBJ2-5, is ETGVTQSPTHLIKTRGQQVTLRCSSQSGHNTVSWYQQALGQGPQFIFQYYREEENGRGNFPPRFSGLQFPNYSSELNVNALELDDSALYLCASSWGQAPETQYFGPGTRLLVL.

This clone was detected only a few times. The CDR3 sequence is CASSWGQNTEAFF. The CDR3 DNA reads TGTGCCAGTAGTTGGGGACAGAACACTGAAGCTTTCTTT. This sequence joins TRBV19 and TRBJ1-1; maybe TRBD1 (6 bases). The CDR3 extends over 13 amino acids. V was trimmed by 5 bases and J by 1 base, leaving 8 bases between them. Germline V gene sequence: CDR1 LNHDA, CDR2 SQIVND (reference sequence).

The chain links TRBV7-9 to TRBJ1-2, with 7 bases that match TRBD1. With 5 bases clipped from V and 3 bases from J, the junction kept 3 bases outside the gene matches. The CDR3 runs 13 residues. Germline V gene sequence: CDR1 SEHNR, CDR2 FQNEAQ (reference sequence). The CDR3: CASSEGQYYGYTF. CDR3 DNA sequence: TGTGCCAGCAGCGAGGGACAGTACTATGGCTACACCTTC.

The CDR3 loop is CASSFGQGEEKLFF. The CDR3 region has the DNA TGTGCCAGCAGCTTTGGCCAAGGAGAAGAAAAACTGTTTTTT. This rearrangement joins TRBV5-4 to TRBJ1-4; the D is unclear. Germline values: CDR1 SGHNT, CDR2 YYREEE (reference sequence). V shed 2 bases and J shed 8 bases, with 13 bases lying between them. The CDR3 runs 14 residues.

This clone came up a few times. The chain combines TRBV11-3 with TRBJ2-2, with D tentatively TRBD1 (6 bases). Germline loops: CDR1 SGHNT, CDR2 YENEEA. V was shortened by 2 bases and J by 2 bases, with 15 bases between the two germline ends. The CDR3 is 17 amino acids. The CDR3 DNA is TGTGCCAGCAGCTTACGGGCAGGGGTCGATAACACCGGGGAGCTGTTTTTT. Translating gives CASSLRAGVDNTGELFF.

The genes are TRBV19 and TRBJ1-1; D may be TRBD1 (6 bases). V lost 4 bases, J lost 1 base, and 13 bases lay in between. Germline assignment: CDR1 LNHDA and CDR2 SQIVND (reference sequence). The CDR3 sequence is 15 residues long. Here the CDR3 DNA reads TGTGCCAGTAGTAAAATGACAGGTTGGAACACTGAAGCTTTCTTT. It is translated as CASSKMTGWNTEAFF. The variable domain in full, with the rest retrieved from reference TRBV19 and TRBJ1-1, is DGGITQSPKYLFRKEGQNVTLSCEQNLNHDAMYWYRQDPGQGLRLIYYSQIVNDFQKGDIAEGYSVSREKKESFPLTVTSAQKNPTAFYLCASSKMTGWNTEAFFGQGTRLTVV.

The chain carries TRBV5-1 and TRBJ2-1, with 10 bases lining up with TRBD1. V was pared by 3 bases and J by 10 bases, with 16 bases of the junction left unmatched. The CDR3 sequence is 17 residues long. CDR1 and CDR2 from the germline V gene are SGHRS and YFSETQ. The CDR3 loop is CASSWGQGPILHCEQFF. The CDR3 DNA reads as TGCGCCAGCAGCTGGGGACAGGGGCCGATTCTACATTGCGAGCAGTTCTTC.

This clone was picked up a small number of times. J is TRBJ1-4 and V is TRBV6-5; no definite D call. CDR1 and CDR2 (germline): MNHEY, SVGAGI. The CDR3 sequence is 15 residues long. The V end was cut by 0 bases, the J end by 3 bases, with 8 bases between. CDR3 nucleotide sequence: TGTGCCAGCAGTTACTCTACGGAGGCTAATGAAAAACTGTTTTTT. Translation gives CASSYSTEANEKLFF.

This sequence joins TRBV4-3 and TRBJ1-6; the match to TRBD1 covers 7 bases. This CDR3 comprises 15 residues. V shed 2 bases, J shed 6 bases, and the junction held 4 bases outside the gene matches. Germline V lookup: CDR1 LGHNA, CDR2 YSLEER. CDR3 protein: CASSQTGESNSPLHF. Here the CDR3 DNA reads TGCGCCAGCAGCCAAACAGGGGAGTCTAATTCACCCCTCCACTTT.

V and J are TRBV30 and TRBJ1-1; the D is unclear. The CDR3 is 11 residues long. The V end was cut by 0 bases, the J end by 8 bases, with 7 bases between. Germline V CDR1 and CDR2: GTSNPN, SVGIG (reference sequence). The CDR3 DNA sequence: TGTGCCTGGAGTGTATTCGAGGAAGCTTTCTTT. Translated, it gives CAWSVFEEAFF.

The chain uses TRBV5-6 and TRBJ1-1, with no clear D. The germline V gene encodes CDR1 SGHDT and CDR2 YYEEEE. V was trimmed by 4 bases and J by 3 bases, leaving 10 bases between them. This CDR3 comprises 13 residues. The CDR3 sequence: CASSLSPDTEAFF. The CDR3 nucleotides are TGTGCCAGCAGCCTTTCCCCAGACACTGAAGCTTTCTTT. The variable domain in full, with the rest retrieved from reference TRBV5-6 and TRBJ1-1, is DAGVTQSPTHLIKTRGQQVTLRCSPKSGHDTVSWYQQALGQGPQFIFQYYEEEERQRGNFPDRFSGHQFPNYSSELNVNALLLGDSALYLCASSLSPDTEAFFGQGTRLTVV.

J is TRBJ1-5 and V is TRBV6-6; D perhaps matches TRBD1 (5 bases). The ends were cut back, 8 bases at V and 4 bases at J, with 18 bases in the middle. This CDR3 contains 15 residues. The germline V gene has CDR1 MNHNY and CDR2 SVGAGI (reference sequence). CDR3 coding DNA: TGTGCCAGCGCCCAGGGAAGGGTAGGGAATCAGCCCCAGCATTTT. Its protein product is CASAQGRVGNQPQHF.

The V and J genes are TRBV18 and TRBJ1-1, with D perhaps TRBD1 (6 bases). V was cut by 6 bases and J by 4 bases, with 18 bases left in between. The CDR3 has 15 residues. Germline loops: CDR1 KGHSH, CDR2 LQKENI. The DNA for the CDR3 is TGTGCCAGCTCTGGGGGAATAGGGGGTAGCACTGAAGCTTTCTTT. Translation: CASSGGIGGSTEAFF. Full variable domain (outside the CDR3, taken from reference TRBV18 and TRBJ1-1): NAGVMQNPRHLVRRRGQEARLRCSPMKGHSHVYWYRQLPEEGLKFMVYLQKENIIDESGMPKERFSAEFPKEGPSILRIQQVVRGDSAAYFCASSGGIGGSTEAFFGQGTRLTVV.

The chain has TRBV7-3 and TRBJ2-1; D is possibly TRBD2 (6 bases). Trimming stripped 4 bases from V and 9 bases from J, with 13 bases between. CDR3 length: 13 residues. Germline-derived CDR1 and CDR2 are SGHTA and FQGTGA. In nucleotides, the CDR3 is TGTGCCAGCAGCTGGACTAAATCCGGTGAGCAGTTCTTC. Residues: CASSWTKSGEQFF.

The rearrangement uses TRBV5-6 and TRBJ2-2, with 10 bases lining up with TRBD1. The CDR3 runs 15 residues. V shed 4 bases and J 3 bases; nucleotides not matched to a gene: 3. Per the germline V gene, CDR1 is SGHDT and CDR2 is YYEEEE. The CDR3 sequence is CASSTGTGDTGELFF. The CDR3 DNA reads as TGTGCCAGCAGCACCGGGACAGGGGACACCGGGGAGCTGTTTTTT.

The chain links TRBV15 to TRBJ1-3; the D gene is possibly TRBD1 (6 bases). V lost 0 bases to trimming and J lost 8 bases, with 17 bases between them. Germline V CDR1 and CDR2: LNHNV, YYDKDF (reference sequence). The CDR3 totals 16 residues. This chain's CDR3 is CATSREGTPNLDTIYF. The DNA for the CDR3 is TGTGCCACCAGCAGAGAAGGGACACCCAATCTTGACACCATATATTTT.

The chain joins TRBV13 to TRBJ1-1; tentative D call: TRBD1 (5 bases). Germline V gene sequence: CDR1 PRHDT, CDR2 FYEKMQ (reference sequence). The V gene lost 4 bases and the J gene lost 5 bases, with 14 bases spanning the gap. CDR3 length equals 14 residues. The CDR3 loop is CASSSLGGGTEAFF. The CDR3 DNA reads TGTGCCAGCAGCTCCTTGGGCGGGGGGACTGAAGCTTTCTTT. Complete variable domain (other parts from reference TRBV13 and TRBJ1-1): AAGVIQSPRHLIKEKRETATLKCYPIPRHDTVYWYQQGPGQDPQFLISFYEKMQSDKGSIPDRFSAQQFSDYHSELNMSSLELGDSALYFCASSSLGGGTEAFFGQGTRLTVV.

The V gene is TRBV4-3, the J gene TRBJ1-5; a possible D gene is TRBD1 (6 bases). CDR3 length: 15 residues. V was cut by 0 bases and J by 7 bases, with 13 bases left in between. Germline V lookup: CDR1 LGHNA, CDR2 YSLEER. DNA for the CDR3: TGCGCCAGCAGCCAAGAGATTCGGGGGGGCCAGCCCCAGCATTTT. It codes for CASSQEIRGGQPQHF.

This chain connects TRBV18 to TRBJ1-4; 9 bases fit TRBD1. The junction had 4 bases not matched to a gene; V was cut back by 1 base and J by 4 bases. CDR1 and CDR2 from the germline V gene are KGHSH and LQKENI. The CDR3 covers 16 residues. The CDR3 reads CASSPQQGASNEKLFF. In nucleotides, the CDR3 is TGTGCCAGCTCACCACAACAGGGGGCGAGTAATGAAAAACTGTTTTTT.